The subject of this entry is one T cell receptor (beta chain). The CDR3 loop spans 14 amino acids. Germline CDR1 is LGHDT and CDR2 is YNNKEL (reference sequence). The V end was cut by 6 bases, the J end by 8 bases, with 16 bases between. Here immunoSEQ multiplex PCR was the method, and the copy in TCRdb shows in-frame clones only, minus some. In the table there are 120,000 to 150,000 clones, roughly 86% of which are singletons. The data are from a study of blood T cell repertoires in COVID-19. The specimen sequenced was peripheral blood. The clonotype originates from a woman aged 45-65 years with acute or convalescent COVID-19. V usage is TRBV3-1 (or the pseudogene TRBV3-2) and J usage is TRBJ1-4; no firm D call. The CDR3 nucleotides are TGTGCCAGCAGGCGAGACCACCTAGGAGAAAAACTGTTTTTT. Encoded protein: CASRRDHLGEKLFF.